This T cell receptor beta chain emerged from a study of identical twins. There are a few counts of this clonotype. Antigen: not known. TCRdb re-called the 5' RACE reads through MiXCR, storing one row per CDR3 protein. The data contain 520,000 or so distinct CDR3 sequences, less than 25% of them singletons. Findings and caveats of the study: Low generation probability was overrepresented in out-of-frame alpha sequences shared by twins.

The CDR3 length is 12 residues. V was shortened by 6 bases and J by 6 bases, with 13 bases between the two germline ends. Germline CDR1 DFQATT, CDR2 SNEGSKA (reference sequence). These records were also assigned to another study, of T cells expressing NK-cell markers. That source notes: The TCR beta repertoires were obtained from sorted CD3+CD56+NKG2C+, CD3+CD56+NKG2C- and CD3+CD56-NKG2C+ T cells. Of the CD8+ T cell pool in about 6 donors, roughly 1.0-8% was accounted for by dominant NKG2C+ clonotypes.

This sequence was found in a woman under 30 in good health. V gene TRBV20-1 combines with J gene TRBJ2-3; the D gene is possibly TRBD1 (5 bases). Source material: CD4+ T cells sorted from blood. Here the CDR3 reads CSARQYTDTQYF. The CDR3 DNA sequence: TGCAGTGCGAGACAGTATACGGATACGCAGTATTTT.